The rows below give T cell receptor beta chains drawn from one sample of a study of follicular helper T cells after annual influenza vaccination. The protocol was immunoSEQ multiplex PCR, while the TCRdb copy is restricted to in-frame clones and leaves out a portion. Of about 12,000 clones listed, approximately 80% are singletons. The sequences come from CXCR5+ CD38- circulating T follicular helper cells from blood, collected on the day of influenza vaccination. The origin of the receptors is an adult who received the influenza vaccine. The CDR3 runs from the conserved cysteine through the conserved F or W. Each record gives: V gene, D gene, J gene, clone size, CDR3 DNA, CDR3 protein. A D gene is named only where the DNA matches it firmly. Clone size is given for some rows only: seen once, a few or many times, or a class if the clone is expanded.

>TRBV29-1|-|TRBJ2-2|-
TGCAGCGTTGAAGAGGTCGGCGGGGAGCTGTTTTTT
CSVEEVGGELFF
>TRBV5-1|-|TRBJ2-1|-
TGCGCCAGCAGCTTGGAGGACTCCTACAATGAGCAGTTCTTC
CASSLEDSYNEQFF
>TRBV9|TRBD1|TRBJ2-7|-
TGTGCCAGCAGCCCCGGACAGGGCATCTTCACCTATGAGCAGTACTTC
CASSPGQGIFTYEQYF
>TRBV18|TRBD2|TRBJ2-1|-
TGTGCCAGCTCACCAACCGGGGTACGGGGGGGCCGATACAATGAGCAGTTCTTC
CASSPTGVRGGRYNEQFF
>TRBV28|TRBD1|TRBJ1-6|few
TGTGCCACACAAACAGGGGGCGCGGATAATTCACCCCTCCACTTT
CATQTGGADNSPLHF
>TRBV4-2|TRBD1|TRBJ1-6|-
TGTGCCAGCAGCGAAGGGAGGACAGGGATAAGTTCACCCCTCCACTTT
CASSEGRTGISSPLHF
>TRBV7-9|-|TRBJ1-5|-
TGTGCCAGCAGCCCGAATAGCAATCAGCCCCAGCATTTT
CASSPNSNQPQHF
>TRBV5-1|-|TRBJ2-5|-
TGCGCCAGCAGCTTGGCACGGGGGGCTCAAGAGACCCAGTACTTC
CASSLARGAQETQYF
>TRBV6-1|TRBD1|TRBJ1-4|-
TGTGCCAGCAGTGGAACAGGGGCAACTAATGAAAAACTGTTTTTT
CASSGTGATNEKLFF
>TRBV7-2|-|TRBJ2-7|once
TGTGCCAGCAGTTCGACGCAAACAGGGCTCTCCTACGAGCAGTACTTC
CASSSTQTGLSYEQYF
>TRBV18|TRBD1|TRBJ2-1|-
TGTGCCAGCTCACCTCGCGGACAGGGTGGAAATGAGCAGTTCTTC
CASSPRGQGGNEQFF
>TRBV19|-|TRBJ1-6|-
TGTGCCACCGCCCAGGCTACTTATAATTCACCCCTCCACTTT
CATAQATYNSPLHF
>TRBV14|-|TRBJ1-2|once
TGTGCCAGCAGCTACGGGGGGCGTAGCTACACCTTC
CASSYGGRSYTF
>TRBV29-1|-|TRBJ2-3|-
TGCAGCGTTGGTGGTGGGGGGGCCGGAGATACGCAGTATTTT
CSVGGGGAGDTQYF
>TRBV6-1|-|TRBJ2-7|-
TGTGCCAGCAGTGGTCGACCGACAGGCCACGATAAAAGCTCCTACGAGCAGTACTTC
CASSGRPTGHDKSSYEQYF
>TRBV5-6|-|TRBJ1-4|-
TGTGCCAGCAGCTTTCAGGGACACCTGGAAGAAAAACTGTTTTTT
CASSFQGHLEEKLFF
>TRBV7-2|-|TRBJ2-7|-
TGTGCCAGCAGCAAAGGGGGGCAGGGGATCGCCTACGAGCAGTACTTC
CASSKGGQGIAYEQYF
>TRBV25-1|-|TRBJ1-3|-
TGTGCCAGCACCCGCGGGACCGGAAACACCATATATTTT
CASTRGTGNTIYF
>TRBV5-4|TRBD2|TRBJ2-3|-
TGTGCCAGCAGCCCAGGGACTAGCGGGGTCGCTCTGAGCACAGATACGCAGTATTTT
CASSPGTSGVALSTDTQYF
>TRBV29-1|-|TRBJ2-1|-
TGCAGCGGTGGTTTAAATGAGCAGTTCTTC
CSGGLNEQFF
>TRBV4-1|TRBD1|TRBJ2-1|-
TGCGCCAGCAGCCGACAGGGGGGGACAATCTGGGATGAGCAGTTCTTC
CASSRQGGTIWDEQFF
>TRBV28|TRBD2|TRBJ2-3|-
TGTGCCAGCAGTTCTCGTTGGCGGGGGGTCACAGATACGCAGTATTTT
CASSSRWRGVTDTQYF
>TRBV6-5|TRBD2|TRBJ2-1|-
TGTGCCAGCAGTTACTCAGGCAGCGGGGCGGCAGATGAGCAGTTCTTC
CASSYSGSGAADEQFF
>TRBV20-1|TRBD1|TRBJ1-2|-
TGCAGCAACAGGGGGCCGAGGGGCTACACCTTC
CSNRGPRGYTF
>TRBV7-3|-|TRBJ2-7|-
TGTGCCAGCAGCCGACTGGGGGGACAGTCTTCTACCGAGCAGTACTTC
CASSRLGGQSSTEQYF
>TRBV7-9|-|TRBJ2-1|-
TGTGCCAGCAGCTTTCGGACATCGGAATACAATGAGCAGTTCTTC
CASSFRTSEYNEQFF
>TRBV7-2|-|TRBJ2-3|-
TGTGCCAGCAGCACCTCCCCGGGTTTCACAGATACGCAGTATTTT
CASSTSPGFTDTQYF
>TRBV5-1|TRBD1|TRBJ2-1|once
TGCGCCAGCAGCGCCGGGACAGGGTCCAATGAGCAGTTCTTC
CASSAGTGSNEQFF
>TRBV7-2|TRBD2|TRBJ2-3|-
TGTGCCAGCAGCTCGGGACTAGCGACAGATACGCAGTATTTT
CASSSGLATDTQYF
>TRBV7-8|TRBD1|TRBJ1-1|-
TGTGCCAGCAGCGAGGGACAGAGGAACACTGAAGCTTTCTTT
CASSEGQRNTEAFF
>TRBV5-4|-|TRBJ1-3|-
TGTGCCAGCAGCCAAATGTGGGGAACTGGAAACACCATATATTTT
CASSQMWGTGNTIYF
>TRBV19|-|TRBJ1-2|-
TGTGCCAGTAGTATATCGGCGACGGGGAACTATGGCTACACCTTC
CASSISATGNYGYTF
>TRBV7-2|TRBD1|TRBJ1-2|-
TGTGCCAGCAGCATACAGGGGGCACCTAACTATGGCTACACCTTC
CASSIQGAPNYGYTF
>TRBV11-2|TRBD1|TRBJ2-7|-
TGTGCCAGCAGCTTAGCTGGGACAGGGATCTACGAGCAGTACTTC
CASSLAGTGIYEQYF
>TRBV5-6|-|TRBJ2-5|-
TGTGCCAGCAGCTTGAGGGAAGAAGGGTCGCAAGAGACCCAGTACTTC
CASSLREEGSQETQYF
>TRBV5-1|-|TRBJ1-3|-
TGCGCCAGCAGCCCCCTACCGACTGAAACTGGAAACACCATATATTTT
CASSPLPTETGNTIYF
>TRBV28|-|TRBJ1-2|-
TGTGCCAGCAGTTTTAATGCGGGCAAGAAGTCTCATGGCTACACCTTC
CASSFNAGKKSHGYTF
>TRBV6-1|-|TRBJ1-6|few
TGTGCCAGCAGGGAGCAGGGTAGTCATTCACCCCTCCACTTT
CASREQGSHSPLHF
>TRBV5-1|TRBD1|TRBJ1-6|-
TGCGCCAGCAGCCCGGACAGGCCACCCCTCCACTTT
CASSPDRPPLHF
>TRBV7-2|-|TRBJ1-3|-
TGTGCCAGCAGCTCCGTTCTTATGGGGGGAGGAAACACCATATATTTT
CASSSVLMGGGNTIYF
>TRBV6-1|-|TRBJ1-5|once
TGTGCCAGCAGTCTTTCTGCGGAGGGACCCCAGCATTTT
CASSLSAEGPQHF
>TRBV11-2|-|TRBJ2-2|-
TGTGCCAGCAGCTCCCCCCAGGGGATCACCGGGGAGCTGTTTTTT
CASSSPQGITGELFF
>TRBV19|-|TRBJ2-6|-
TGTGCCAGTAGGGACCGACAATCTGGGGCCAACGTCCTGACTTTC
CASRDRQSGANVLTF
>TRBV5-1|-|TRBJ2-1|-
TGCGCCAGCAGCTTGGTTGCCAATGAGCAGTTCTTC
CASSLVANEQFF
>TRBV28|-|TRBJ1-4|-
TGTGCCAGCAGTCCCCCGACAACAACTAATGAAAAACTGTTTTTT
CASSPPTTTNEKLFF
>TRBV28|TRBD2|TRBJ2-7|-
TGTGCCAGCAGTTCCGGGGGGGAGTCCTACGAGCAGTACTTC
CASSSGGESYEQYF